One sample yielded the 32 T cell receptor beta chains listed below, sequenced in a study of shared clonotypes between healthy human individuals. Selected positively for CCR7 and CD45RO-negative, naive CD8 cells excluded terminally differentiated effector memory CD45RA+ cells. Sequencing used immunoSEQ multiplex PCR; TCRdb keeps in-frame clones, though not all of them. Of about 700,000 clones in the sample, about 90% were seen once. Sequenced input: naive CD8+ T cells sorted from blood. The receptors stem from a man younger than 45 in good health.

The chain uses TRBV2 and TRBJ2-1, with D hard to call. Trimming removed 5 bases from V and 9 bases from J, with 5 bases in between. Germline V lookup: CDR1 SNHLY, CDR2 FYNNEI. The CDR3 is 10 amino acids. This CDR3 is CASSNSEQFF. The CDR3 DNA reads TGTGCCAGCAGTAATAGTGAGCAGTTCTTC.

In nucleotides, the CDR3 is TGTGCCAGCAGCGTGGGGCACAAAGTACACACAGATACGCAGTATTTT. This encodes CASSVGHKVHTDTQYF. The chain joins TRBV9 to TRBJ2-3, with D possibly TRBD1 on 5 matching bases. The CDR3 totals 16 residues. V was pared by 2 bases and J by 2 bases, with 15 bases between. Per germline, CDR1 SGDLS and CDR2 YYNGEE.

V is TRBV29-1 and J is TRBJ2-4; D ambiguous. Deletions cut 1 base from V and 5 bases from J, with 6 bases between. CDR3 length: 12 amino acids. Per germline, CDR1 SQVTM and CDR2 ANQGSEA. The CDR3 loop reads CSVEGLENIQYF. In DNA, the CDR3 is TGCAGCGTTGAAGGGTTGGAAAACATTCAGTACTTC.

The chain uses TRBV7-9 and TRBJ2-1; 15 positions agree with TRBD2. J gave up 3 bases and V 5 bases, and 8 bases lay outside the gene matches. This CDR3 is built from 18 residues. CDR1 is SEHNR, CDR2 FQNEAQ, per germline (reference sequence). The CDR3 spells CASSPRTSGRANYNEQFF. The CDR3 bases are TGTGCCAGCAGCCCCCGGACTAGCGGGAGGGCCAACTACAATGAGCAGTTCTTC.

The chain carries TRBV29-1 and TRBJ1-2; weak D call: TRBD1 (5 bases). CDR1 and CDR2 (germline): SQVTM, ANQGSEA. The V end was cut by 1 base, the J end by 7 bases, with 13 bases between. The length of the CDR3 is 13 residues. The CDR3 loop is CSVEGGEIGGYTF. CDR3 sequence (DNA): TGCAGCGTTGAAGGGGGGGAGATAGGTGGCTACACCTTC. Variable domain in full (rest from reference TRBV29-1 and TRBJ1-2): SAVISQKPSRDICQRGTSLTIQCQVDSQVTMMFWYRQQPGQSLTLIATANQGSEATYESGFVIDKFPISRPNLTFSTLTVSNMSPEDSSIYLCSVEGGEIGGYTFGSGTRLTVV.

This clone has just one count. This specimen includes other DNA sequences encoding the same CDR3. The chain joins TRBV11-2 to TRBJ2-3; the D is unclear. Germline V CDR1 and CDR2: SGHAT, FQNNGV. Between the trimmed V and J ends, which lost 0 bases and 0 bases, there was a span of 7 bases. The CDR3 is made up of 15 amino acids. The CDR3: CASSLEASSTDTQYF. CDR3 DNA sequence: TGTGCCAGCAGCTTAGAAGCGTCGAGCACAGATACGCAGTATTTT. Full variable domain (remainder filled in from reference TRBV11-2 and TRBJ2-3): EAGVAQSPRYKIIEKRQSVAFWCNPISGHATLYWYQQILGQGPKLLIQFQNNGVVDDSQLPKDRFSAERLKGVDSTLKIQPAKLEDSAVYLCASSLEASSTDTQYFGPGTRLTVL.

Concerning this clone: The sample contains more than one DNA sequence encoding this CDR3. This rearrangement joins TRBV30 to TRBJ2-3, with 7 bases lining up with TRBD2. The junction had 4 bases not matched to a gene; V was cut back by 0 bases and J by 4 bases. The CDR3 consists of 14 residues. Germline lookup yields CDR1 GTSNPN and CDR2 SVGIG (reference sequence). The CDR3 DNA reads TGTGCCTGGAGTGTTCTTGCGGGAGCAGATACGCAGTATTTT. Protein sequence: CAWSVLAGADTQYF.

The CDR3 region is CASRRTAYYEQYF. CDR3 in DNA: TGTGCCAGCAGAAGGACAGCTTATTACGAGCAGTACTTC. The gene calls are TRBV28 and TRBJ2-7; possible D gene TRBD1, 6 bases. Trimming took 6 bases from V and 4 from J, leaving 13 bases between them. This CDR3 has 13 residues. Germline V gene sequence: CDR1 MDHEN, CDR2 SYDVKM.

The chain recombines TRBV11-3 with TRBJ1-5, with 8 nucleotides matching TRBD1. The CDR3 consists of 12 residues. The V gene's germline CDR1 is SGHNT and CDR2 YENEEA. V lost 4 bases, J lost 15 bases, and 8 bases stayed unmatched. In DNA, the CDR3 is TGTGCCAGCAGCTCATACAGGGGGATTGGGCATTTT. Translating it yields CASSSYRGIGHF.

The chain employs TRBV4-1 and TRBJ2-7, with 11 nucleotides matching TRBD2. Trimming removed 5 bases from V and 4 bases from J; junction bases left unmatched: 7. The CDR3 contains 15 residues. CDR1 and CDR2 (germline): MGHRA, YSYEKL. The CDR3 spells CASSETSGGFYEQYF. The CDR3 coding sequence is TGCGCCAGCAGCGAAACTAGCGGGGGTTTTTACGAGCAGTACTTC.

This chain uses TRBV11-3 with TRBJ1-2, with D tentatively TRBD1 (5 bases). CDR1 is SGHNT, CDR2 YENEEA, per germline. Trimming shortened V by 1 base and J by 2 bases, and 14 bases separated the two germline ends. CDR3 length: 16 amino acids. The CDR3 spells CASSLAWDGRNYGYTF. The CDR3 DNA sequence: TGTGCCAGCAGCTTAGCCTGGGACGGTAGAAACTATGGCTACACCTTC.

The chain recombines TRBV9 with TRBJ2-1; 9 bases align to TRBD2. CDR3 length equals 14 residues. The V and J ends lost 0 bases and 9 bases, in that order; junction bases with no gene match: 4. Germline-derived CDR1 and CDR2 are SGDLS and YYNGEE. CDR3 sequence reads: CASSVVGLATEQFF. CDR3 nucleotide sequence: TGTGCCAGCAGCGTAGTCGGACTAGCGACTGAGCAGTTCTTC.

Written as DNA, the CDR3 is TGTGCCAGCAGCTTATTTGCGAGGGGGTCTGCCGATGAAGCTTTCTTT. Protein: CASSLFARGSADEAFF. V is TRBV7-9 and J is TRBJ1-1, with D tentatively TRBD1 (6 bases). The germline V gene has CDR1 SEHNR and CDR2 FQNEAQ (reference sequence). CDR3 length: 16 residues. V gave up 2 bases and J gave up 7 bases, with 20 bases separating them.

This chain uses TRBV7-3 with TRBJ2-7, with 10 positions matching TRBD2. V dropped 2 bases and J dropped 5; count of bases not matched to a gene: 6. CDR3 length: 15 residues. Germline-derived CDR1 and CDR2 are SGHTA and FQGTGA. The CDR3 region is CASSLGTSGMDEQYF. The CDR3 coding sequence is TGTGCCAGCAGCTTAGGTACTAGCGGGATGGACGAGCAGTACTTC.

The CDR3 region is CAINKGREVSDTQYF. The CDR3 coding sequence is TGTGCCATCAATAAAGGGCGGGAGGTTTCAGATACGCAGTATTTT. The rearrangement joins TRBV10-3 to TRBJ2-3, with 8 bases fitting TRBD2. CDR3 size: 15 residues. Unmatched junction bases numbered 10, after V lost 7 bases and J lost 4 bases. CDR1 is ENHRY, CDR2 SYGVKD, per germline.

Points on this clone: At the DNA level, this CDR3 is encoded by other sequences in the same sample as well. The chain uses TRBV4-1 and TRBJ2-7; no clear D gene. The germline V gene encodes CDR1 MGHRA and CDR2 YSYEKL. The length of the CDR3 is 13 residues. The V and J ends lost 1 base and 0 bases respectively, with 4 bases between them. The CDR3 is CASSQVGSYEQYF. CDR3 in DNA: TGCGCCAGCAGCCAAGTTGGCTCCTACGAGCAGTACTTC.

J is TRBJ1-1 and V is TRBV28, with TRBD1 matching over 8 bases. The CDR3 is 15 residues long. The V gene's germline CDR1 is MDHEN and CDR2 SYDVKM. The trim removed 4 bases at V and 6 bases at J, leaving 10 bases unmatched. The CDR3 DNA follows: TGTGCCAGCAGTTCGGATAACAGGGGGTGGTCTGAAGCTTTCTTT. As protein: CASSSDNRGWSEAFF.

The chain has TRBV19 and TRBJ2-1; maybe TRBD2 (5 bases). Germline CDR1 and CDR2: LNHDA and SQIVND (reference sequence). Trimming took 2 bases from V and 4 from J, leaving 9 bases between them. The CDR3 is made up of 14 amino acids. The CDR3 is CASSIIGGYNEQFF. CDR3 bases: TGTGCCAGTAGTATAATTGGCGGGTACAATGAGCAGTTCTTC.

J is TRBJ2-7 and V is TRBV7-9, with TRBD1 matching 8 bases. V dropped 5 bases and J dropped 2; count of bases not matched to a gene: 5. CDR3 size: 14 residues. Germline CDR1 SEHNR, CDR2 FQNEAQ (reference sequence). The CDR3 DNA sequence: TGTGCCAGCAGCGGTAGACAGGGGCCCTACGAGCAGTACTTC. As protein: CASSGRQGPYEQYF.

The chain recombines TRBV10-3 with TRBJ2-7, with a tentative D call TRBD2 (5 bases). The V gene's germline CDR1 is ENHRY and CDR2 SYGVKD. The CDR3 runs to 16 residues. V gave up 3 bases and J gave up 0 bases, with 15 bases separating them. The CDR3 is CAISEGGGRTSYEQYF. CDR3 bases: TGTGCCATCAGTGAAGGAGGCGGTAGGACCTCCTACGAGCAGTACTTC.

The V call is TRBV11-2, the J call TRBJ1-2; D is perhaps TRBD1 (6 bases). CDR1 and CDR2 from the germline V gene are SGHAT and FQNNGV. Trimming removed 3 bases at V and 8 bases at J, with 13 bases between. This CDR3 is built from 13 residues. CDR3 DNA: TGTGCCAGCAGCTTCTCCGCAGGGGACGGCTACACCTTC. Its translation: CASSFSAGDGYTF.

The genes are TRBV28 and TRBJ2-1; 10 nucleotides line up with TRBD2. The germline gives CDR1 MDHEN, CDR2 SYDVKM. The V segment lost 1 base and the J segment 4 bases; nucleotides outside the gene matches: 10. There are 18 residues in the CDR3. This chain's CDR3 is CASSLYKGAGGPYNEQFF. In DNA form, the CDR3 reads TGTGCCAGCAGTTTATACAAAGGAGCGGGAGGGCCTTACAATGAGCAGTTCTTC.

The genes are TRBV4-2 and TRBJ1-1; no definite D call. The ends were cut back, 3 bases at V and 2 bases at J, with 10 bases in the middle. Germline loops: CDR1 LGHNA, CDR2 YNFKEQ. The CDR3 length is 14 residues. CDR3 in DNA: TGTGCCAGCAGCCAGGCTGACGGTAACACTGAAGCTTTCTTT. Amino acids: CASSQADGNTEAFF.

The rearrangement joins TRBV7-9 to TRBJ2-1, with a tentative D call TRBD2 (5 bases). Per the germline V gene, CDR1 is SEHNR and CDR2 is FQNEAQ (reference sequence). Trimming shortened V by 5 bases and J by 9 bases, and 8 bases separated the two germline ends. The CDR3 covers 11 residues. CDR3 nucleotide sequence: TGTGCCAGCAGCCCAGGACTTGAGCAGTTCTTC. This encodes CASSPGLEQFF.

V gene TRBV9 combines with J gene TRBJ2-1, with 8 bases identical to TRBD2. Trimming cost V 3 bases and J 3 bases; bases outside gene matches: 5. The CDR3 consists of 15 residues. Germline lookup yields CDR1 SGDLS and CDR2 YYNGEE. The CDR3 region is CASSGGSGSYNEQFF. CDR3 coding DNA: TGTGCCAGCAGCGGTGGAAGCGGGAGCTACAATGAGCAGTTCTTC.

In regard to this clone: The junction departs from germline at one end; a sequencing error may be responsible. The rearrangement uses TRBV7-9 and TRBJ1-1, with 9 bases lining up with TRBD1. CDR1 and CDR2 from the germline V gene are SEHNR and FQNEAQ (reference sequence). The CDR3 length is 13 residues. The CDR3 region has the DNA TGTGCCAGCGGCGGACAGGGGCTTGGGGAAGTTTTCTTT. This codes for CASGGQGLGEVFF.

The chain's CDR3 is CASSLWGGVDTQYF. CDR3 DNA: TGTGCCAGCAGCTTGTGGGGAGGAGTAGATACGCAGTATTTT. The chain uses TRBV9 and TRBJ2-3; perhaps TRBD2 as D (6 bases). Trimming shortened V by 4 bases and J by 5 bases, and 14 bases separated the two germline ends. The germline V gene encodes CDR1 SGDLS and CDR2 YYNGEE. The CDR3 loop spans 14 amino acids.

This rearrangement joins TRBV6-1 to TRBJ2-3; D remains unclear. Germline V gene lookup returns CDR1 MNHNS and CDR2 SASEGT. The V gene lost 3 bases and the J gene lost 0 bases, with 13 bases spanning the gap. This CDR3 comprises 16 residues. The CDR3 loop is CASSDYPSSSTDTQYF. The CDR3 nucleotides read TGTGCCAGCAGTGATTATCCGTCCTCTAGCACAGATACGCAGTATTTT.

The V and J genes are TRBV5-1 and TRBJ2-1; no clear D. The CDR3 is 13 residues long. In germline, CDR1 is SGHRS, CDR2 YFSETQ. V lost 4 bases, J lost 10 bases, and 15 bases lay in between. The CDR3 loop is CASSPDSVPEQFF. For the CDR3, the DNA is TGCGCCAGCAGCCCAGATTCGGTCCCCGAGCAGTTCTTC.

On this clone: Other DNA sequences within the sample encode an identical CDR3. The V call is TRBV4-3, the J call TRBJ2-7; 11 bases map to TRBD2. This CDR3 contains 15 residues. In germline, CDR1 is LGHNA, CDR2 YSLEER. Trimming at V came to 1 base and at J to 3 bases, leaving 2 bases not matched to a gene. This CDR3 is CASSQGLAGIYEQYF. As DNA, the CDR3 is TGCGCCAGCAGCCAAGGACTAGCGGGAATCTACGAGCAGTACTTC.

This clone is a singleton in its sample. V usage is TRBV15 and J usage is TRBJ2-7, with TRBD1 matching over 10 bases. V shed 3 bases and J 3 bases; nucleotides not matched to a gene: 2. Germline CDR1 is LNHNV and CDR2 is YYDKDF (reference sequence). The CDR3 has 14 amino acids. For the CDR3, the DNA is TGTGCCACCAGCAGGAGGACAGGGGGCTACGAGCAGTACTTC. This encodes CATSRRTGGYEQYF.

The chain is built from TRBV7-9 and TRBJ2-3; no definite D call. V was shortened by 5 bases and J by 4 bases, with 1 base between the two germline ends. Per the germline V gene, CDR1 is SEHNR and CDR2 is FQNEAQ (reference sequence). This CDR3 spans 10 amino acids. The CDR3 region is CASSPDTQYF. The CDR3 DNA reads as TGTGCCAGCAGCCCAGATACGCAGTATTTT.